One T cell receptor beta chain is described in this entry. The antigen is undetermined. The PCR made use of 60 Vbeta and 13 Jbeta primers. Sequenced by immunoSEQ multiplex PCR; TCRdb stores in-frame clones only, minus some. The repertoire holds about 100,000 clones, more than 70% seen once, with about 20% in the top ten. The data belong to a study of cytomegalovirus exposure and HLA in healthy donors. Whole-study context: Early release data held 85 million or so unique TCRs from HLA-typed donors. Study-wide results and caveats: Reportedly, a later analysis found an Asian-associated ancestry cluster had fewer N-insertions than the approximately 640-donor mean. Altogether, 170 or so TCR beta chains were recorded as cytomegalovirus-associated.

V was clipped by 8 bases and J by 6 bases; unmatched bases: 1. The CDR3 contains 11 residues. Per the germline V gene, CDR1 is MRHNA and CDR2 is SNTAGT. The receptor's source is a woman aged 60-75 years in good health and CMV-seropositive. Specimen: PBMCs. V gene TRBV6-4 combines with J gene TRBJ2-7; TRBD2 matches 10 bases. CDR3 amino acids: CASPSGSEQYF. CDR3 sequence (DNA): TGTGCCAGCCCTAGCGGGAGCGAGCAGTACTTC.